This T cell receptor beta chain comes out of a study of human T cells and chemical hapten exposure. Study in general: Donors were sensitized with 2% DPC on the upper inner arm. General study results and limits: Sensitizing to DPC left TCRs with a frequency above 1 in 1000 unaltered.

TCRdb reprocessed the RACE reads via MiXCR and lists one record per CDR3 protein. The table shows approximately 52,000 distinct CDR3 sequences, with approximately 11% occurring only once. In its sample, this clonotype was seen many times. Its antigen is unknown. The time point denotes: patch test 1, 2 weeks after DPC sensitization. Described treatment: therapeutic diphenylcyclopropenone sensitization with weekly scalp DPC. Unseparated into fractions, whole blood served as the source from which total RNA was extracted. The source material was whole blood, sampled in connection with sensitization to the hapten diphenylcyclopropenone (DPC). The TCR originated in a woman in her thirties or forties with alopecia areata. Some clones in this sample may be carry-over from other donors' samples.

CDR3 region: CASSYSPGDYGYTF. In nucleotides, the CDR3 is TGTGCCAGCAGTTACTCGCCAGGGGACTATGGCTACACCTTC. This chain joins TRBV6-6 and TRBJ1-2; D is perhaps TRBD1 (6 bases). The CDR3 sequence is 14 residues long. CDR1 and CDR2 (germline): MNHNY, SVGAGI (reference sequence). V was trimmed by 0 bases and J by 3 bases, leaving 8 bases between them.